This T cell receptor (beta chain) was observed in a study of T cells in Graves' hyperthyroidism and ophthalmopathy (dated by TCRdb to 2018 to 2020). Turning to the overall study: Peripheral blood was sampled at the time of initial diagnosis, prior to any treatment. A discovery cohort of about a hundred patients, fewer than 50 with Graves' ophthalmopathy and 55 to 60 with stable Graves' hyperthyroidism, was used to find distinguishing TCR V-J signatures. Whether ophthalmopathy could be predicted prospectively was tested in an independent validation cohort made up of roughly 19 hyperthyroidism patients plus 17 patients who later progressed to ophthalmopathy. The 90 to 100 discovery patients were randomly split 7:3 into training and test sets. In six Graves' hyperthyroidism patients, the study also compared T-cell repertoires from thyroid tissue with T-cell repertoires from blood. Once sampling was done, hyperthyroidism patients were given methimazole at a starting dose of 30 mg daily, whereas ophthalmopathy patients were given high-dose intravenous methylprednisolone. TCR Vbeta CDR3 sequencing of around 130 peripheral blood samples (over 40 ophthalmopathy, over 70 hyperthyroidism and approximately 17 progressor patients) is reported in the paper.

TCR beta CDR3 regions were amplified from RNA transcripts. For the first round of RT-PCR on the TCR CDR3, the HTBI primer set was used together with the Qiagen OneStep RT-PCR kit. Libraries were constructed in a second round of multiplex PCR, after which size selection and purification were performed. Paired-end sequencing of the libraries was performed with 100 bp reads on an Illumina HiSeq2000. On the study's bioinformatics: SOAPnuke was used to process the raw data, removing reads that contained adapters or uncalled bases, had a mean Phred below 15, or lacked an exact match to the constant primer or identifier. High-quality paired reads were merged with COPE v1.2.5, and unique nucleotide sequences were defined as clonotypes. MiTCR v1.1 was used to align the clonotypes against IMGT TRBV, TRBD and TRBJ reference segments. Analysis was restricted to V-J combinations with a frequency above 0.0001, which covered roughly 99% of repertoires. A TCS score was defined as the ratio of F50 (clonal expansion) to E x V (chaos), with BLOSUM62-based TCRdist applied between CDR3 peptides within each V-J. Welch's t-statistics and random forest reduced around 520 V-J features to 10 to 15, which were used in a naive Bayes classifier (R e1071). TCRdb passed the public sequencing reads through fastp at Q25 and MiXCR, retaining productive beta sequences. All rows with the same CDR3 protein become a single entry with the most common DNA and genes. The V and J calls and clone size are TCRdb's, not the authors'. Within this sample are approximately 600,000 distinct CDR3 sequences, with approximately 14% of them counted one time only. Together, the top ten hold approximately 5.7% of the sample.

Broader findings and caveats from the paper: Most expanded thyroid clonotypes (frequency above 0.001) were also detected in blood, suggesting blood repertoires may reflect thyroid immune responses. During validation, the model predicted progression to ophthalmopathy a median of around 6 months ahead of onset, with approximately 71% sensitivity and around 72% specificity. A 13 V-J signature model separated ophthalmopathy from stable hyperthyroidism, with over 85% sensitivity and 81.08% specificity in cross-validation and 80%/75% in testing. No statistical method was used to set the sample size in advance, and investigators knew the group allocation.

Hyperthyroidism patients were newly diagnosed, had a disease duration of under 2 months, and were aged 18 to 65 years. Exclusion was applied to patients with uncontrolled infections, other autoimmune diseases, pregnancy or lactation. Diagnoses were established on the basis of clinical symptoms, serum thyroxine and TRAb, thyroid ultrasound, and orbital computed tomography. Blood from progressor patients was drawn when they were first diagnosed with hyperthyroidism, before any ophthalmopathy symptoms appeared. PBMCs were separated from roughly 10 ml of fresh peripheral blood using Ficoll-Paque density gradient centrifugation. Patients classed as progressors first received a Graves' hyperthyroidism diagnosis and then went on to develop ophthalmopathy during follow-up. Trizol reagent was used to extract total RNA, and RNA quality was then checked on an Agilent 2100 Bioanalyzer. As regards this clonotype: No cognate antigen has been identified for it. One base away there is no much larger clone; base qualities are not given.

Counted from cysteine to phenylalanine, this CDR3 has 18 amino acids. Here the CDR3 DNA is all that survives: 54 bases in frame from base 1. As encoded in the germline V gene, CDR1 is MGHRA while CDR2 is YSYEKL. V trim: 6 bases; J trim: 2 bases; unmatched bases: 12. The receptor chain draws on TRBV4-1 and TRBJ2-5, with 13 central nucleotides matching TRBD2. The sample was blood. This TCR was sampled from a woman aged 25 to 39 with Graves' hyperthyroidism that later progressed to Graves' ophthalmopathy. The sequenced DNA is TGCGCCAGCAGGCCGAGGATGACTAGCGGGAGGACTCAAGAGACCCAGTACTTC. This translates into CASRPRMTSGRTQETQYF.